Listed below are T cell receptor beta chains from one sample, sequenced in a study of neoadjuvant anti-PD-1 for oral cavity cancer. The protocol was immunoSEQ multiplex PCR, while the TCRdb copy is restricted to in-frame clones and leaves out a portion. Of 9,500 to 15,000 clones in the sample, less than 70% were seen once. The specimen comprised tumor tissue, sampled before nivolumab (anti-PD-1) treatment. The receptors stem from a person aged 35-79 years with oral cavity squamous cell carcinoma. The donor label of this sample is uncertain. Each CDR3 is given with its conserved first and last residue. D genes are given only for firm matches. Size is stated for part of the rows, as once, few or many counts, or as a class when the clone is expanded.

len: 14; v_gene: TRBV11-2; abundance: NA; d_gene: NA; j_gene: TRBJ2-5; CDR3nt: TGTGCCAGCGGCCGGGGGAAACTCCAAGAGACCCAGTACTTC; CDR3aa: CASGRGKLQETQYF
len: 13; v_gene: TRBV7-9; abundance: few; d_gene: NA; j_gene: TRBJ1-2; CDR3nt: TGTGCCAGCAGGATGGAGATTAACTATGGCTACACCTTC; CDR3aa: CASRMEINYGYTF
len: 16; v_gene: TRBV7-9; abundance: NA; d_gene: TRBD1; j_gene: TRBJ1-5; CDR3nt: TGTGCCAGCAGCTTAGGATGGTCAGGGGGAGGTCAGCCCCAGCATTTT; CDR3aa: CASSLGWSGGGQPQHF
len: 15; v_gene: TRBV5-5; abundance: few; d_gene: NA; j_gene: TRBJ1-4; CDR3nt: TGTGCCAGCAGCTTGCTGACAGCAACTAATGAAAAACTGTTTTTT; CDR3aa: CASSLLTATNEKLFF
len: 16; v_gene: TRBV5-4; abundance: once; d_gene: NA; j_gene: TRBJ2-6; CDR3nt: TGTGCCAGCAGCTCCGCCCGGGGCTCTGGGGCCAACGTCCTGACTTTC; CDR3aa: CASSSARGSGANVLTF
len: 14; v_gene: TRBV28; abundance: medium-sized; d_gene: TRBD1; j_gene: TRBJ1-2; CDR3nt: TGTGCCAGCACCATGGGACAGGGGAGAAGTGGCTACACCTTC; CDR3aa: CASTMGQGRSGYTF
len: 13; v_gene: TRBV7-3; abundance: NA; d_gene: NA; j_gene: TRBJ1-1; CDR3nt: TGTGCCAGCCGGGGACTCCCGAACACTGAAGCTTTCTTT; CDR3aa: CASRGLPNTEAFF
len: 13; v_gene: TRBV5-6; abundance: NA; d_gene: NA; j_gene: TRBJ1-1; CDR3nt: TGTGCCAGCAGCTTGAGGGGTAACACTGAAGCTTTCTTT; CDR3aa: CASSLRGNTEAFF
len: 16; v_gene: TRBV30; abundance: once; d_gene: NA; j_gene: TRBJ1-3; CDR3nt: TGTGCCGGAGTCCTTCCAGGGTCCTTCCGTGGAAACACCATATATTTT; CDR3aa: CAGVLPGSFRGNTIYF
len: 13; v_gene: TRBV5-4; abundance: NA; d_gene: NA; j_gene: TRBJ2-3; CDR3nt: TGTGCCAGCAGCTTGGGGACCACAGATACGCAGTATTTT; CDR3aa: CASSLGTTDTQYF
len: 16; v_gene: TRBV5-1; abundance: few; d_gene: TRBD2; j_gene: TRBJ2-3; CDR3nt: TGCGCCAGCAGCTTGGGCTCTAGCGGAAGCACAGATACGCAGTATTTT; CDR3aa: CASSLGSSGSTDTQYF
len: 15; v_gene: TRBV27; abundance: once; d_gene: NA; j_gene: TRBJ2-3; CDR3nt: TGTGCCAGCAGTAGGAATGGACAAAGCACAGATACGCAGTATTTT; CDR3aa: CASSRNGQSTDTQYF
len: 14; v_gene: TRBV27; abundance: NA; d_gene: NA; j_gene: TRBJ1-1; CDR3nt: TGTGCCAGCAGTTTATCCGGCGCCCACACTGAAGCTTTCTTT; CDR3aa: CASSLSGAHTEAFF